The present entry profiles one T cell receptor (beta chain) with its context. Its antigen remains unknown. The sample is drawn from a study of response to subunit inactivated influenza vaccine. One entry per CDR3 protein results from TCRdb running MiXCR on the RT-PCR reads. In the table there are about 780,000 distinct CDR3 sequences, roughly 18% of which are singletons. General observations from the study: With each seasonal influenza vaccination, the authors suggested, few new T cells are recruited.

Deletions cut 0 bases from V and 1 base from J, with 10 bases between. The CDR3 length is 15 residues. CDR1 is SGHRS and CDR2 is YFSETQ in the germline V gene. This TCR came from a middle-aged man who received an inactivated influenza vaccine. V usage is TRBV5-1 and J usage is TRBJ1-1, with D unresolved. The sequencing used PBMCs from blood, collected 5 to 6 days after vaccination. For the CDR3, the DNA is TGCGCCAGCAGCTTGGGGGCTCGGGGGAACACTGAAGCTTTCTTT. Translating gives CASSLGARGNTEAFF.